The sample holds many counts of the clone carrying this TCR beta chain. No antigen is known for it. CDR3 length equals 18 residues. V was shortened by 3 bases and J by 3 bases, with 21 bases between the two germline ends. Germline V gene lookup returns CDR1 KGHSH and CDR2 LQKENI. This sample stems from a study of early T cells in non-severe SARS-CoV-2 infection. Study-wide background: Whole-blood bulk RNA, unsorted, was sequenced, and chains were unpaired.

Study-level results: Sequences matched to VDJdb favored anti-spike CD8 responses, while private and CD4 specificities were missed.

Individual cDNA molecules carried attached unique molecular identifiers. MiXCR, applied by TCRdb to the 5' RACE reads, yields one record per CDR3 protein. The sample lists around 52,000 distinct CDR3 sequences; under 7.5% were seen once. The chain uses TRBV18 and TRBJ1-3, with no clear D. The receptor was derived from an adult who was a healthcare worker with PCR-confirmed SARS-CoV-2 infection or an uninfected control (not recorded which). Sample: whole blood. Here the CDR3 DNA reads TGTGCCAGCTCACCTATCATAACAAGCTCCTTAGGTGGAAACACCATATATTTT. This encodes CASSPIITSSLGGNTIYF.